Detailed here is one T cell receptor beta chain. The data derive from a study of shared clonotypes between healthy human individuals. CD45RO-negative cells were positively selected for CCR7, leaving out terminally differentiated effector memory CD45RA+ cells. Per the germline V gene, CDR1 is SNHLY and CDR2 is FYNNEI. V was pared by 4 bases and J by 2 bases, with 6 bases between. CDR3 length: 13 amino acids. Clones were sequenced by immunoSEQ multiplex PCR, and TCRdb holds only the in-frame ones, with some missing. The sample comprises 2 million or so clones, roughly 94% of which are singletons, and approximately 1.2% rests with the top ten.

Sequencing used naive CD8+ T cells sorted from blood. The chain uses TRBV2 and TRBJ1-5; D remains unclear. The origin of this receptor is a man aged 18 to 29 in good health. The CDR3 DNA is TGTGCCAGCAGTGGCAGCGGCAATCAGCCCCAGCATTTT. It codes for CASSGSGNQPQHF.